The 30 T cell receptor beta chains given below trace back to one sample, sequenced in a study of cytomegalovirus exposure and HLA in healthy donors. With 60 Vbeta and 13 Jbeta primers, the PCR was carried out. Method: immunoSEQ multiplex PCR; TCRdb's copy keeps in-frame clones and lacks some. The data hold some 150,000 clones, with around 80% observed a single time. What was sequenced was PBMCs. The source of these receptors is a man in his forties or fifties in good health and CMV-seronegative.

The chain employs TRBV5-1 and TRBJ2-5; D may be TRBD1 (6 bases). V lost 4 bases and J lost 5, with 15 bases in between. Germline V gene sequence: CDR1 SGHRS, CDR2 YFSETQ. The CDR3 has 14 amino acids. The CDR3 sequence is CASSQAGAKETQYF. The CDR3 DNA follows: TGCGCCAGCAGCCAGGCAGGGGCCAAGGAGACCCAGTACTTC.

The chain is built from TRBV15 and TRBJ1-5; D may be TRBD1 (6 bases). The length of the CDR3 is 15 residues. With 4 bases removed from V and 7 bases from J, the gap between germline ends came to 17 bases. CDR1 is LNHNV, CDR2 YYDKDF, per germline (reference sequence). In DNA form, the CDR3 reads TGTGCCACCAGCACCGAGCAGGGGTTGAGACAGCCCCAGCATTTT. This codes for CATSTEQGLRQPQHF.

The chain combines TRBV9 with TRBJ2-3; tentative D call: TRBD2 (6 bases). V lost 0 bases and J lost 3, with 11 bases in between. The germline CDR1 and CDR2 sequences are SGDLS and YYNGEE. This CDR3 spans 15 amino acids. This CDR3 reads CASSVAGESTDTQYF. CDR3 sequence (DNA): TGTGCCAGCAGCGTAGCGGGAGAATCGACAGATACGCAGTATTTT.

This clone was found once. The V and J genes are TRBV11-2 and TRBJ2-1; no definite D call. This CDR3 contains 15 residues. V lost 0 bases, J lost 7 bases, and 13 bases lay in between. Germline CDR1 is SGHAT and CDR2 is FQNNGV. CDR3 residues: CASSLDGLTLNEQFF. CDR3 DNA: TGTGCCAGCAGCTTAGATGGTTTGACACTTAATGAGCAGTTCTTC.

The chain has TRBV5-1 and TRBJ2-7; possibly TRBD2 for D (5 bases). The CDR3 runs 14 residues. Trimming left V 0 bases short and J 5 bases short, with 12 bases between. Per germline, CDR1 SGHRS and CDR2 YFSETQ. CDR3 protein: CASSLGSYGNEQYF. The CDR3 coding sequence is TGCGCCAGCAGCTTGGGTTCGTACGGGAACGAGCAGTACTTC.

The chain combines TRBV5-1 with TRBJ2-2, with 8 bases aligning to TRBD1. CDR1 SGHRS and CDR2 YFSETQ come from the germline V gene. V trimming: 2 bases; J trimming: 4 bases; junction bases outside the gene matches: 7. The CDR3 sequence is 16 residues long. The CDR3: CASSFQGAIGTGELFF. For the CDR3, the DNA is TGCGCCAGCAGCTTCCAGGGGGCTATCGGCACCGGGGAGCTGTTTTTT.

The chain recombines TRBV4-2 with TRBJ1-1; 7 nucleotides match TRBD1. The V gene end was trimmed by 1 base and the J gene end by 3 bases; junction bases not matched to a gene: 5. Germline V gives CDR1 LGHNA, CDR2 YNFKEQ. The CDR3 is 15 amino acids. The CDR3 sequence is CASSQATGRDTEAFF. CDR3 DNA sequence: TGTGCCAGCAGCCAAGCGACAGGGCGAGACACTGAAGCTTTCTTT.

The chain uses TRBV6-1 and TRBJ1-2; TRBD1 matches at 7 bases. The CDR3 covers 13 residues. J lost 5 bases, V lost 0 bases, and 0 bases had no gene match. From germline, CDR1 is MNHNS and CDR2 SASEGT. In DNA, the CDR3 is TGTGCCAGCAGTGAAGCCAGGGGGTATGGCTACACCTTC. This sequence encodes CASSEARGYGYTF.

The chain employs TRBV5-1 and TRBJ2-2, with 10 bases identical to TRBD2. Per germline, CDR1 SGHRS and CDR2 YFSETQ. This CDR3 has 16 residues. V lost 6 bases, J lost 1 base, and 6 bases stayed unmatched. CDR3 DNA: TGCGCCAGCAACCTCAGGACTAGCGGGAACACCGGGGAGCTGTTTTTT. As protein: CASNLRTSGNTGELFF.

V is TRBV6-5 and J is TRBJ2-7, with D possibly matching TRBD2 (6 bases). Germline CDR1 MNHEY, CDR2 SVGAGI. V lost 6 bases to trimming and J lost 4 bases, with 19 bases between them. There are 15 residues in the CDR3. The CDR3 sequence is CASRSGGLLAYEQYF. Here the CDR3 DNA reads TGTGCCAGCAGATCCGGGGGACTCTTGGCTTACGAGCAGTACTTC.

This clone has only a few counts. The chain combines TRBV19 with TRBJ2-1; 7 bases fit TRBD2. V gave up 6 bases and J gave up 0 bases; unmatched junction bases: 5. Per the germline V gene, CDR1 is LNHDA and CDR2 is SQIVND (reference sequence). This CDR3 is built from 15 residues. CDR3 in amino acids: CASRSSGNSYNEQFF. In nucleotides, the CDR3 is TGTGCCAGTAGGTCAAGCGGGAACTCCTACAATGAGCAGTTCTTC.

This clone has just a few counts. The CDR3 DNA follows: TGTGCCAGTAGTGGCAGGGTTAGCTACGAGCAGTACTTC. Its protein product is CASSGRVSYEQYF. The V and J genes are TRBV19 and TRBJ2-7, with D possibly matching TRBD1 (5 bases). This CDR3 is 13 amino acids long. Germline assignment: CDR1 LNHDA and CDR2 SQIVND (reference sequence). With 5 bases removed from V and 3 bases from J, the gap between germline ends came to 11 bases.

This clone is a singleton in its sample. The genes are TRBV7-8 and TRBJ2-1, with a weak D call TRBD1 (6 bases). The CDR3 loop spans 15 amino acids. The V and J ends lost 5 bases and 9 bases respectively, with 20 bases between them. The germline V gene has CDR1 SGHVS and CDR2 FQNEAQ. Here the CDR3 reads CASSPQGTAYSEQFF. CDR3 DNA: TGTGCCAGCAGCCCCCAGGGGACGGCCTATAGTGAGCAGTTCTTC.

The chain couples TRBV10-3 to TRBJ2-1; TRBD2 agrees at 8 bases. From germline, CDR1 is ENHRY and CDR2 SYGVKD. The V gene end was trimmed by 3 bases and the J gene end by 3 bases; junction bases not matched to a gene: 7. The CDR3 is 16 amino acids. For the CDR3, the DNA is TGTGCCATCAGTGAATCCCCGGGACTAGTCTACAATGAGCAGTTCTTC. It codes for CAISESPGLVYNEQFF.

The chain links TRBV11-1 to TRBJ2-7; 9 bases agree with TRBD2. The J segment lost 5 bases and the V segment lost 7 bases, leaving 12 bases of the junction unmatched. Germline loops: CDR1 SGHAT, CDR2 FQDESV (reference sequence). CDR3 length equals 15 residues. CDR3 protein: CASTLRAGGLDEQYF. DNA of the CDR3: TGTGCCAGCACCCTCCGGGCGGGAGGGCTGGACGAGCAGTACTTC. The variable domain in full, completed from reference TRBV11-1 and TRBJ2-7, reads EAEVAQSPRYKITEKSQAVAFWCDPISGHATLYWYRQILGQGPELLVQFQDESVVDDSQLPKDRFSAERLKGVDSTLKIQPAELGDSAMYLCASTLRAGGLDEQYFGPGTRLTVT.

V is TRBV12-5 and J is TRBJ2-1; weak D call: TRBD1 (6 bases). CDR1 is LGHNT and CDR2 is FRNRAP in the germline V gene. The CDR3 is 14 amino acids. CDR3 region: CASRQDGSYNEQFF. Written as DNA, the CDR3 is TGTGCCTCTAGACAGGATGGGTCCTACAATGAGCAGTTCTTC.

The chain couples TRBV21-1 to TRBJ2-2; the table's D call of TRBD2 was not tested on the DNA. TRBV21-1 represents a pseudogene. This CDR3 is 16 amino acids long. CDR3 region: CASRGGAEEDNGELFF. CDR3 DNA: TGTGCCAGTAGGGGAGGTGCTGAGGAGGATAACGGGGAGCTGTTTTTT.

A note on this clone: One junction end disagrees with the germline gene, perhaps due to a read error. As DNA, the CDR3 is TGTGCCAGCAGCTTGGGGGGGGGTTTTTCGTTT. It encodes CASSLGGGFSF. V and J are TRBV11-2 and TRBJ1-4; the D gene is possibly TRBD1 (5 bases). Germline values: CDR1 SGHAT, CDR2 FQNNGV. This CDR3 is 11 amino acids long.

This chain uses TRBV4-2 with TRBJ2-1; 11 bases fit TRBD2. The germline V gene has CDR1 LGHNA and CDR2 YNFKEQ. The CDR3 consists of 19 residues. Trimming removed 0 bases from V and 12 bases from J; junction bases left unmatched: 19. CDR3 region: CASSQELQGTLLAGEGQFF. The CDR3 DNA is TGTGCCAGCAGCCAAGAGCTACAGGGCACTTTACTAGCGGGGGAGGGGCAGTTCTTC.

In this sample, this clone turned up once. V and J are TRBV27 and TRBJ2-7, with 8 bases lining up with TRBD1. The germline CDR1 and CDR2 sequences are MNHEY and SMNVEV (reference sequence). Losses at the gene ends were 5 bases for V and 2 bases for J; bases not matched to a gene: 8. The CDR3 is 15 residues long. The CDR3 DNA reads TGTGCCAGCAGTATACGACAGGGGTTGCCCTACGAGCAGTACTTC. It translates to CASSIRQGLPYEQYF.

This clone has just one count. This chain connects TRBV6-4 to TRBJ2-1, with TRBD1 matching 8 bases. CDR1 is MRHNA and CDR2 is SNTAGT in the germline V gene. The CDR3 sequence is 13 residues long. V trimming: 6 bases; J trimming: 13 bases; junction bases outside the gene matches: 11. The CDR3 DNA reads TGTGCCAGCAGCATATCCACCGGGACAGGTCAGTTCTTC. This sequence encodes CASSISTGTGQFF.

V is TRBV9 and J is TRBJ2-1, with 11 positions matching TRBD2. V lost 0 bases and J lost 7; bases outside the gene matches: 3. The germline CDR1 and CDR2 sequences are SGDLS and YYNGEE. The CDR3 consists of 15 residues. CDR3 nucleotide sequence: TGTGCCAGCAGCGTAGTAGCGGGAGGGCCAAATGAGCAGTTCTTC. Amino acid sequence: CASSVVAGGPNEQFF.

The gene calls are TRBV29-1 and TRBJ1-2, with D tentatively TRBD1 (6 bases). The CDR3 sequence is 13 residues long. The germline V gene encodes CDR1 SQVTM and CDR2 ANQGSEA. V lost 0 bases to trimming and J lost 6 bases, with 11 bases between them. The CDR3 region has the DNA TGCAGCGTTGAAGAGGGGGCGAGCGATGGCTACACCTTC. Its translation is CSVEEGASDGYTF.

The CDR3: CASSLGLLAGDNEQFF. CDR3 bases: TGTGCCAGCAGCTTAGGTCTACTAGCGGGAGACAATGAGCAGTTCTTC. The rearrangement links TRBV11-3 to TRBJ2-1; 11 bases are a match to TRBD2. Per the germline V gene, CDR1 is SGHNT and CDR2 is YENEEA. V lost 1 base, J lost 5 bases, and 4 bases stayed unmatched. CDR3 size: 16 residues.

The rearrangement joins TRBV25-1 to TRBJ1-4, with 10 nucleotides matching TRBD1. After removal of 2 bases from V and 2 bases from J, the junction contained 5 bases not matched to a gene. Germline V gene sequence: CDR1 MGHDK, CDR2 SYGVNS. This CDR3 has 17 amino acids. The CDR3 loop is CASSEDRGLGTNEKLFF. The CDR3 coding sequence is TGTGCCAGCAGTGAAGACAGGGGGCTCGGGACTAATGAAAAACTGTTTTTT.

The chain uses TRBV7-9 and TRBJ2-3, with 16 bases identical to TRBD2. This CDR3 has 19 amino acids. Germline CDR1 and CDR2: SEHNR and FQNEAQ (reference sequence). The J segment lost 0 bases and the V segment lost 5 bases, leaving 8 bases of the junction unmatched. The CDR3 here is CASSKSPGLAGGSTDTQYF. CDR3 nucleotide sequence: TGTGCCAGCAGCAAATCACCGGGACTAGCGGGAGGGAGCACAGATACGCAGTATTTT. The full variable domain, with the rest looked up from reference TRBV7-9 and TRBJ2-3, is DTGVSQNPRHKITKRGQNVTFRCDPISEHNRLYWYRQTLGQGPEFLTYFQNEAQLEKSRLLSDRFSAERPKGSFSTLEIQRTEQGDSAMYLCASSKSPGLAGGSTDTQYFGPGTRLTVL.

J is TRBJ1-2 and V is TRBV10-1; 10 bases match TRBD1. This CDR3 is built from 16 residues. The V gene end was trimmed by 10 bases and the J gene end by 6 bases; junction bases not matched to a gene: 17. Germline V CDR1 and CDR2: WNHNN, SYGVQD (reference sequence). CDR3 sequence (DNA): TGCGCCACTCCCCCGGGACAGGGGATATTAACTCATGGCTACACCTTC. Protein: CATPPGQGILTHGYTF.

This clone was counted between two and nine times. The chain is built from TRBV5-1 and TRBJ2-7; 7 positions agree with TRBD1. The CDR3 length is 15 residues. Germline-derived CDR1 and CDR2 are SGHRS and YFSETQ. V shed 0 bases, J shed 2 bases, and the junction held 5 bases outside the gene matches. The CDR3 protein is CASSLDGTVAYEQYF. The CDR3 DNA follows: TGCGCCAGCAGCTTGGACGGGACAGTTGCCTACGAGCAGTACTTC.

The rearrangement joins TRBV5-1 to TRBJ1-2; D remains unclear. The CDR3 runs to 14 residues. Germline CDR1 SGHRS, CDR2 YFSETQ. Trimming removed 7 bases at V and 1 base at J, with 14 bases between. CDR3 in DNA: TGCGCCAGCTCTCCCGACACCTTTAACTATGGCTACACCTTC. This encodes CASSPDTFNYGYTF.

The chain uses TRBV28 and TRBJ1-5; 7 bases are a match to TRBD1. The CDR3 is 16 amino acids. J was trimmed by 1 base and V by 1 base; bases with no gene match: 4. The V gene's germline CDR1 is MDHEN and CDR2 SYDVKM. In DNA, the CDR3 is TGTGCCAGCAGTTTATACGGCAGGGGGAGCAATCAGCCCCAGCATTTT. Translation: CASSLYGRGSNQPQHF.